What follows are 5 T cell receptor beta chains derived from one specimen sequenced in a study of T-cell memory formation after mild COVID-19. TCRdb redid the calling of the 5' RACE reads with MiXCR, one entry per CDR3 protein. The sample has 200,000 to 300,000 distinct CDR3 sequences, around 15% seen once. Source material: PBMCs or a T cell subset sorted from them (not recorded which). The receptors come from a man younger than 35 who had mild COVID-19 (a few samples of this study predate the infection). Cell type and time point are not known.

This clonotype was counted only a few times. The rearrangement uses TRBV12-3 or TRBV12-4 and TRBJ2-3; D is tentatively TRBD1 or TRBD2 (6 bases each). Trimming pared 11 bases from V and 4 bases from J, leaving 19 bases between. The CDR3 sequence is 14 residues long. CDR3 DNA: TGTGCCCCCTGGGGGGCGCATAGGGCAGATACGCAGTATTTT. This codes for CAPWGAHRADTQYF.

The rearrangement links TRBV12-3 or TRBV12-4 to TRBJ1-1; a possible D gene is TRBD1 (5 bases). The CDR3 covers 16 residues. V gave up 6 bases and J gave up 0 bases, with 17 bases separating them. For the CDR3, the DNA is TGTGCCAGCAGCCCACAGGTGCCGAGCGTGAACACTGAAGCTTTCTTT. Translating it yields CASSPQVPSVNTEAFF.

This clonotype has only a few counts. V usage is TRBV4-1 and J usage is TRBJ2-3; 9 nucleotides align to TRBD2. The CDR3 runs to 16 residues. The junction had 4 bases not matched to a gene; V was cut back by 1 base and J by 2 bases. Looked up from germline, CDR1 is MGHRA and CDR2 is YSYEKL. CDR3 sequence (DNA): TGCGCCAGCAGCCAAGTGAAGCGGGGGGACACAGATACGCAGTATTTT. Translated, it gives CASSQVKRGDTDTQYF.

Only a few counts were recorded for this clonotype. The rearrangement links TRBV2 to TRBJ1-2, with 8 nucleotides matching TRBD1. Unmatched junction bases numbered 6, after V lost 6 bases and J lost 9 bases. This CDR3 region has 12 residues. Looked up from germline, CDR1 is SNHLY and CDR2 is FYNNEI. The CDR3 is CASRATGVSYTF. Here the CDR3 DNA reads TGTGCCAGCAGAGCGACAGGGGTCAGCTACACCTTC.

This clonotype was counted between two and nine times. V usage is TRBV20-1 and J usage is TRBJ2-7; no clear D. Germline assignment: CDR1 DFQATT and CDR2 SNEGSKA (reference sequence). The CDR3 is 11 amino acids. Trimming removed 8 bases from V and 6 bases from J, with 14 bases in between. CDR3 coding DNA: TGCAGTCCCATTCGTGCCCGCGAGCAGTACTTC. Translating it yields CSPIRAREQYF.